This section outlines one T cell receptor beta chain sequence together with its context. Antigen unknown. The data originate from a study of human thymus T cells. Study observations and caveats: Highly overlapping thymic repertoires in unrelated individuals were reported by related research. What appeared biased in thymic and blood repertoires was the usage of V and J genes.

Thymus tissue for the work was resected from patients undergoing corrective heart surgery. The donors were infants in Finland with congenital heart defects, otherwise immunologically healthy. The V end lost 3 bases, the J end lost 4 bases, and 25 bases lay between the germline ends. The germline gives CDR1 SGHRS, CDR2 YFSETQ. This CDR3 comprises 19 residues. Sequencing was performed with immunoSEQ multiplex PCR; in TCRdb, only in-frame clones are kept and a portion is missing. The sample shows more than 70,000 clones, approximately 96% of them seen only once. The sample consisted of thymus tissue. The chain combines TRBV5-1 with TRBJ2-2, with D perhaps being TRBD1 or TRBD2 (6 bases each). The sequence was collected from a boy under two years old with a congenital heart defect but otherwise immunologically healthy. The CDR3 is CASSSTKGLTGYLTGELFF. Written as DNA, the CDR3 is TGCGCCAGCAGCTCCACGAAGGGACTGACAGGATACCTCACCGGGGAGCTGTTTTTT.